A single sample gave rise to the 19 T cell receptor beta chains below, sequenced in a study of OX40 agonist ivuxolimab in advanced cancers. Profiled with immunoSEQ multiplex PCR; TCRdb holds only in-frame clones, not every one. The table has some 73,000 clones, around 87% seen once; the top ten hold approximately 8.4%. Source: CD4+ or CD8+ T cells sorted from blood, taken in a trial of the OX40 agonist ivuxolimab. These receptor sequences come from an adult with an advanced solid tumor such as melanoma, head and neck, liver or kidney cancer.

The chain links TRBV4-1 to TRBJ1-2; 8 bases are shared with TRBD1. CDR1 is MGHRA and CDR2 is YSYEKL in the germline V gene. The J segment lost 4 bases and the V segment lost 0 bases, leaving 1 base of the junction unmatched. CDR3 length equals 14 residues. The CDR3 bases are TGCGCCAGCAGCCAAGAGGGACAGGTCTATGGCTACACCTTC. Its translation is CASSQEGQVYGYTF.

The chain uses TRBV28 and TRBJ1-5; TRBD1 agrees at 9 bases. Germline V CDR1 and CDR2: MDHEN, SYDVKM. The CDR3 sequence is 15 residues long. V shed 5 bases and J 7 bases; nucleotides not matched to a gene: 9. For the CDR3, the DNA is TGTGCCAGCAGTAAGACAGGGGGGAGGAACCAGCCCCAGCATTTT. This gives the protein CASSKTGGRNQPQHF. Full variable domain (outside the CDR3, taken from reference TRBV28 and TRBJ1-5): DVKVTQSSRYLVKRTGEKVFLECVQDMDHENMFWYRQDPGLGLRLIYFSYDVKMKEKGDIPEGYSVSREKKERFSLILESASTNQTSMYLCASSKTGGRNQPQHFGDGTRLSIL.

The chain couples TRBV18 to TRBJ2-1; 8 nucleotides line up with TRBD1. Per germline, CDR1 KGHSH and CDR2 LQKENI. Trimming removed 6 bases from V and 4 bases from J; junction bases left unmatched: 2. CDR3 length: 13 residues. This chain's CDR3 is CASSGQGYNEQFF. CDR3 coding DNA: TGTGCCAGCTCTGGACAGGGTTACAATGAGCAGTTCTTC.

The chain uses TRBV2 and TRBJ1-1; TRBD1 might be the D (6 bases). Germline V gene lookup returns CDR1 SNHLY and CDR2 FYNNEI. This CDR3 is built from 14 residues. V was clipped by 8 bases and J by 1 base, with 14 bases between them. CDR3 coding DNA: TGTGCCAGCGGGGCCCGGGACACGAACACTGAAGCTTTCTTT. Residues: CASGARDTNTEAFF.

The gene calls are TRBV6-6 and TRBJ1-2; D uncertain. Trimming removed 7 bases from V and 7 bases from J, with 19 bases in between. The CDR3 length is 14 residues. Germline CDR1 is MNHNY and CDR2 is SVGAGI (reference sequence). The CDR3 sequence: CASTRDILGSGYTF. CDR3 bases: TGTGCCAGCACCAGAGACATCCTTGGCTCTGGCTACACCTTC.

The genes are TRBV2 and TRBJ2-7, with TRBD1 identical over 7 bases. The CDR3 is made up of 13 amino acids. With V trimmed by 7 bases and J by 5 bases, 8 bases remained unmatched. The germline V gene has CDR1 SNHLY and CDR2 FYNNEI. The CDR3 nucleotides read TGTGCCAGCAAACTGCCTGACAGGGACGAGCAGTACTTC. Its translation is CASKLPDRDEQYF.

The DNA for the CDR3 is TGTGCCAGCAGTGACGGTCAAGGGAAATCACCCCTCCACTTT. Its translation is CASSDGQGKSPLHF. The genes are TRBV6-4 and TRBJ1-6; D gene ambiguous. The CDR3 extends over 14 amino acids. Trimming cost V 2 bases and J 10 bases, with 12 bases left between them. Germline loops: CDR1 MRHNA, CDR2 SNTAGT.

The V and J genes are TRBV4-1 and TRBJ1-2; no clear D. This CDR3 has 14 residues. V lost 1 base and J lost 8, with 14 bases in between. Germline CDR1 MGHRA, CDR2 YSYEKL. As DNA, the CDR3 is TGCGCCAGCAGCCAAGGGGTTTGGACGAGCGGCTACACCTTC. It codes for CASSQGVWTSGYTF.

The J gene is TRBJ2-7, the V gene TRBV9; the D is unclear. There are 12 residues in the CDR3. The germline V and J ends were trimmed by 4 bases and 3 bases, with 8 bases remaining between them. CDR1 is SGDLS and CDR2 is YYNGEE in the germline V gene. CDR3 nucleotide sequence: TGTGCCAGCAGCCAGGAACACTACGAGCAGTACTTC. Protein: CASSQEHYEQYF.

CDR3 in DNA: TGTGCCAGCAGCTCTCCGGAGGCCGGGTATGGCTACACCTTC. This gives the protein CASSSPEAGYGYTF. The V gene is TRBV5-6, the J gene TRBJ1-2, with D uncertain. Germline V CDR1 and CDR2: SGHDT, YYEEEE. The CDR3 is 14 residues long. Between the trimmed V and J ends, which lost 3 bases and 5 bases, there was a span of 14 bases.

The rearrangement joins TRBV28 to TRBJ2-2; tentatively, D is TRBD2 (6 bases). The germline V gene encodes CDR1 MDHEN and CDR2 SYDVKM. Trimming shortened V by 4 bases and J by 2 bases, and 14 bases separated the two germline ends. The CDR3 totals 16 residues. The CDR3 DNA follows: TGTGCCAGCAGTTCGGCCGGGACTTTAAACACCGGGGAGCTGTTTTTT. This sequence encodes CASSSAGTLNTGELFF.

This chain joins TRBV6-5 and TRBJ2-7; D uncertain. There are 13 residues in the CDR3. Germline V gives CDR1 MNHEY, CDR2 SVGAGI. V shed 5 bases and J shed 3 bases, with 11 bases lying between them. CDR3 nucleotide sequence: TGTGCCAGCAGTGGCTGGGTTCGCTACGAGCAGTACTTC. Translated: CASSGWVRYEQYF.

V is TRBV28 and J is TRBJ2-1; D is uncertain. V lost 2 bases to trimming and J lost 6 bases, with 11 bases between them. This CDR3 region has 14 residues. Germline CDR1 and CDR2: MDHEN and SYDVKM. Here the CDR3 DNA reads TGTGCCAGCAGTTTACAAGGTCTTCCCAATGAGCAGTTCTTC. Amino acid sequence: CASSLQGLPNEQFF.

The chain has TRBV30 and TRBJ2-7, with D perhaps TRBD1 (6 bases). The CDR3 loop spans 12 amino acids. Germline CDR1 GTSNPN, CDR2 SVGIG (reference sequence). V lost 8 bases, J lost 3 bases, and 14 bases lay in between. CDR3 residues: CAGTQGFYEQYF. The CDR3 DNA sequence: TGTGCCGGGACACAGGGCTTCTACGAGCAGTACTTC. The whole variable domain, remainder taken from reference TRBV30 and TRBJ2-7, is SQTIHQWPATLVQPVGSPLSLECTVEGTSNPNLYWYRQAAGRGLQLLFYSVGIGQISSEVPQNLSASRPQDRQFILSSKKLLLSDSGFYLCAGTQGFYEQYFGPGTRLTVT.

The chain uses TRBV28 and TRBJ1-2; D perhaps matches TRBD1 (5 bases). Germline values: CDR1 MDHEN, CDR2 SYDVKM. The length of the CDR3 is 13 residues. Between the trimmed V and J ends, which lost 7 bases and 4 bases, there was a span of 13 bases. This chain's CDR3 is CASTAKRGYGYTF. The CDR3 DNA is TGTGCCAGCACCGCGAAGAGGGGCTATGGCTACACCTTC.

This chain uses TRBV10-3 with TRBJ2-2, with D hard to call. The germline V and J ends were trimmed by 2 bases and 5 bases, with 3 bases remaining between them. The V gene's germline CDR1 is ENHRY and CDR2 SYGVKD. The CDR3 length is 12 residues. CDR3 sequence (DNA): TGTGCCATCAGTGAGGTTACCGGGGAGCTGTTTTTT. This codes for CAISEVTGELFF.

The rearrangement uses TRBV29-1 and TRBJ1-2; D unclear. CDR1 SQVTM and CDR2 ANQGSEA come from the germline V gene. The V end was cut by 4 bases, the J end by 0 bases, with 9 bases between. The CDR3 covers 13 residues. The CDR3, as DNA: TGCAGCGTTGGTGGTGGTACTAACTATGGCTACACCTTC. Protein product: CSVGGGTNYGYTF.

The V gene is TRBV11-2, the J gene TRBJ1-4, with TRBD1 as a possible D gene (5 bases). CDR1 SGHAT and CDR2 FQNNGV come from the germline V gene. The CDR3 is 16 amino acids. With 4 bases removed from V and 8 bases from J, the gap between germline ends came to 20 bases. In DNA form, the CDR3 reads TGTGCCAGCAGCTCAGTAGGTGCAGGGTCTGGCGAAAAACTGTTTTTT. It is translated as CASSSVGAGSGEKLFF.

J is TRBJ2-1 and V is TRBV27; 11 bases map to TRBD2. There are 14 residues in the CDR3. Trimming took 4 bases from V and 8 from J; bases not matched to a gene: 4. The V gene's germline CDR1 is MNHEY and CDR2 SMNVEV (reference sequence). CDR3 protein: CASSYWGLADEQFF. The CDR3 DNA sequence: TGTGCCAGCAGTTATTGGGGACTAGCGGATGAGCAGTTCTTC.